These 30 T cell receptor beta chains were sequenced from one sample in a study of OX40 agonist ivuxolimab in advanced cancers. Generated by immunoSEQ multiplex PCR, the TCRdb table keeps only in-frame clones and is missing some. Of about 90,000 clones listed, nearly 90% are singletons. Material: CD4+ or CD8+ T cells sorted from blood, obtained in a trial of the OX40 agonist ivuxolimab. The receptors stem from an adult with an advanced solid tumor such as melanoma, head and neck, liver or kidney cancer.

The chain employs TRBV2 and TRBJ1-2; the D gene is possibly TRBD1 (6 bases). This CDR3 is 15 amino acids long. The V end was cut by 3 bases, the J end by 10 bases, with 21 bases between. The germline V gene encodes CDR1 SNHLY and CDR2 FYNNEI. For the CDR3, the DNA is TGTGCCAGCAGTGAGGCTGGGACAACCCTAAGCCCCTACACCTTC. It encodes CASSEAGTTLSPYTF.

The chain recombines TRBV19 with TRBJ2-3; perhaps TRBD2 as D (5 bases). Per the germline V gene, CDR1 is LNHDA and CDR2 is SQIVND (reference sequence). The CDR3 is made up of 14 amino acids. The V end was cut by 1 base, the J end by 6 bases, with 11 bases between. The CDR3 DNA sequence: TGTGCCAGTAGTATAGTGGCAGGACTGGATACGCAGTATTTT. As protein: CASSIVAGLDTQYF.

The chain employs TRBV5-5 and TRBJ2-2; TRBD1 might be the D (5 bases). V shed 4 bases and J shed 0 bases, with 19 bases lying between them. The CDR3 covers 18 residues. The germline V gene has CDR1 SGHKS and CDR2 YYEKEE (reference sequence). The CDR3 sequence: CASSTPTHRLPNTGELFF. The CDR3 DNA sequence: TGTGCCAGCAGCACACCTACCCACAGGCTCCCGAACACCGGGGAGCTGTTTTTT.

This rearrangement joins TRBV5-4 to TRBJ2-3; D remains unclear. V was pared by 1 base and J by 0 bases, with 3 bases between. The CDR3 consists of 13 residues. Germline assignment: CDR1 SGHNT and CDR2 YYREEE (reference sequence). The CDR3 DNA reads as TGTGCCAGCAGCTTGACTAGCACAGATACGCAGTATTTT. Translated: CASSLTSTDTQYF.

The CDR3 is CASSLVGTANTEAFF. CDR3 in DNA: TGCGCCAGCAGCTTGGTCGGGACAGCGAACACTGAAGCTTTCTTT. The rearrangement uses TRBV5-1 and TRBJ1-1; 7 positions match TRBD1. The trim removed 0 bases at V and 1 base at J, leaving 3 bases unmatched. In germline, CDR1 is SGHRS, CDR2 YFSETQ. The CDR3 sequence is 15 residues long.

Points on this clone: Other DNA sequences within the sample encode an identical CDR3. The chain is built from TRBV28 and TRBJ1-1, with D unresolved. The germline V gene encodes CDR1 MDHEN and CDR2 SYDVKM. Trimming left V 1 base short and J 0 bases short, with 6 bases between. The CDR3 is made up of 14 amino acids. CDR3 sequence (DNA): TGTGCCAGCAGTTTATTAGGGATGAACACTGAAGCTTTCTTT. It encodes CASSLLGMNTEAFF.

The chain couples TRBV11-2 to TRBJ2-7, with D possibly called TRBD1 or TRBD2 (5 bases each). With 4 bases removed from V and 1 base from J, the gap between germline ends came to 17 bases. Germline V gene lookup returns CDR1 SGHAT and CDR2 FQNNGV. The CDR3 sequence is 16 residues long. CDR3 sequence (DNA): TGTGCCAGCAGCTCCGTTACGGGGCGGCCATCCTACGAGCAGTACTTC. Translating gives CASSSVTGRPSYEQYF.

The chain combines TRBV27 with TRBJ1-6, with 7 bases that match TRBD1. The ends lost 3 bases at V and 10 bases at J; junction bases unmatched: 12. CDR3 length equals 16 residues. Germline CDR1 MNHEY, CDR2 SMNVEV (reference sequence). This CDR3 reads CASSFSRTGRRSPLHF. The CDR3 coding sequence is TGTGCCAGCAGTTTTTCAAGGACAGGCCGAAGGTCACCCCTCCACTTT.

Comment on this clone: The same CDR3 arises from other DNA sequences in this sample as well. CDR3: CASSFLAGGSNEQFF. The CDR3 DNA sequence: TGCGCCAGCAGCTTTCTAGCGGGAGGGAGCAATGAGCAGTTCTTC. V gene TRBV5-1 combines with J gene TRBJ2-1, with 12 bases identical to TRBD2. J gave up 6 bases and V 2 bases, and 3 bases lay outside the gene matches. There are 15 residues in the CDR3. Germline V CDR1 and CDR2: SGHRS, YFSETQ. Complete variable domain (other parts from reference TRBV5-1 and TRBJ2-1): KAGVTQTPRYLIKTRGQQVTLSCSPISGHRSVSWYQQTPGQGLQFLFEYFSETQRNKGNFPGRFSGRQFSNSRSEMNVSTLELGDSALYLCASSFLAGGSNEQFFGPGTRLTVL.

The CDR3 DNA is TGTGCCAGCAGCTTAGGAACTACTTACAATCAGCCCCAGCATTTT. Translated, it gives CASSLGTTYNQPQHF. The chain employs TRBV11-2 and TRBJ1-5, with D hard to call. Trimming left V 1 base short and J 3 bases short, with 10 bases between. This CDR3 comprises 15 residues. Germline assignment: CDR1 SGHAT and CDR2 FQNNGV. Full variable domain (rest looked up from reference TRBV11-2 and TRBJ1-5): EAGVAQSPRYKIIEKRQSVAFWCNPISGHATLYWYQQILGQGPKLLIQFQNNGVVDDSQLPKDRFSAERLKGVDSTLKIQPAKLEDSAVYLCASSLGTTYNQPQHFGDGTRLSIL.

Here the CDR3 DNA reads TGTGCCAGCAGTGAGGTCCGAAACACCATATATTTT. Protein product: CASSEVRNTIYF. The V gene is TRBV6-1, the J gene TRBJ1-3; D not resolved. V was clipped by 3 bases and J by 5 bases, with 5 bases between them. From germline, CDR1 is MNHNS and CDR2 SASEGT. There are 12 residues in the CDR3.

As to this clone: At one end the junction does not follow the germline gene, possibly because of a read error. The chain combines TRBV13 with TRBJ1-2; D possibly corresponds to TRBD1 (6 bases). Germline V gene sequence: CDR1 PRHDT, CDR2 FYEKMQ (reference sequence). This CDR3 spans 11 amino acids. CDR3 residues: CASSNRQAQSF. The CDR3 DNA follows: TGTGCCAGCAGCAACCGACAGGCACAATCCTTC.

The rearrangement links TRBV29-1 to TRBJ1-3; D is perhaps TRBD1 (5 bases). This CDR3 spans 14 amino acids. Trimming removed 4 bases from V and 1 base from J, with 11 bases in between. Germline lookup yields CDR1 SQVTM and CDR2 ANQGSEA. As DNA, the CDR3 is TGCAGCGTTGCGGGGCCAGGGTCTGGAAACACCATATATTTT. Amino acids: CSVAGPGSGNTIYF.

The chain carries TRBV29-1 and TRBJ1-2, with TRBD1 matching over 10 bases. J gave up 8 bases and V 1 base, and 1 base lay outside the gene matches. Germline V CDR1 and CDR2: SQVTM, ANQGSEA. The CDR3 sequence is 12 residues long. CDR3 in amino acids: CSVEGDRGGYTF. DNA of the CDR3: TGCAGCGTTGAAGGGGACAGGGGCGGCTACACCTTC.

This clone occurred once. The V call is TRBV5-4, the J call TRBJ2-3; 8 positions match TRBD1. The trim removed 4 bases at V and 7 bases at J, leaving 8 bases unmatched. Germline V gene lookup returns CDR1 SGHNT and CDR2 YYREEE (reference sequence). CDR3 length: 14 amino acids. The CDR3 sequence is CASSPSGGAYTQYF. CDR3 bases: TGTGCCAGCAGCCCTTCAGGGGGCGCTTATACGCAGTATTTT.

The count of this clone is one. The chain combines TRBV5-4 with TRBJ2-5; D possibly uses TRBD1 or TRBD2 (7 bases each). The V gene lost 4 bases and the J gene lost 3 bases, with 19 bases spanning the gap. The CDR3 is made up of 16 amino acids. The germline CDR1 and CDR2 sequences are SGHNT and YYREEE (reference sequence). The CDR3 spells CASSRLARGGEETQYF. The DNA for the CDR3 is TGTGCCAGCAGCCGACTGGCCAGGGGGGGGGAAGAGACCCAGTACTTC.

The chain uses TRBV19 and TRBJ2-1; 8 bases map to TRBD1. The CDR3 has 19 residues. CDR1 and CDR2 from the germline V gene are LNHDA and SQIVND (reference sequence). With V trimmed by 1 base and J by 1 base, 12 bases remained unmatched. The DNA of the CDR3 is TGTGCCAGTAGTATAGGAGGATTTGTTTGGACAGGGTCCTACAATGAGCAGTTCTTC. Translation: CASSIGGFVWTGSYNEQFF.

This chain uses TRBV11-1 with TRBJ2-5; unclear D gene. V dropped 0 bases and J dropped 5 bases, with 13 bases sitting between them. CDR1 and CDR2 from the germline V gene are SGHAT and FQDESV (reference sequence). This CDR3 region has 15 residues. Written as DNA, the CDR3 is TGTGCCAGCAGCTTAGCACGCGGTTTCGGGGAGACCCAGTACTTC. It translates to CASSLARGFGETQYF.

This chain joins TRBV19 and TRBJ2-1, with D perhaps TRBD1 or TRBD2 (5 bases each). The CDR3 runs 15 residues. The germline V gene has CDR1 LNHDA and CDR2 SQIVND (reference sequence). Trimming stripped 2 bases from V and 6 bases from J, with 14 bases between. The CDR3 DNA reads as TGTGCCAGTAGTATAAGGCGGGTGGACACCAATGAGCAGTTCTTC. Its protein product is CASSIRRVDTNEQFF. The whole variable domain, remainder taken from reference TRBV19 and TRBJ2-1, is DGGITQSPKYLFRKEGQNVTLSCEQNLNHDAMYWYRQDPGQGLRLIYYSQIVNDFQKGDIAEGYSVSREKKESFPLTVTSAQKNPTAFYLCASSIRRVDTNEQFFGPGTRLTVL.

V usage is TRBV10-2 and J usage is TRBJ2-5; 15 positions match TRBD2. Germline lookup yields CDR1 WSHSY and CDR2 SAAADI. Trimming removed 6 bases from V and 5 bases from J; junction bases left unmatched: 7. This CDR3 comprises 16 residues. The CDR3 coding sequence is TGCGCCAGCAGGGGACTAGCGGGAGGATTGAGTGAGACCCAGTACTTC. Amino acid sequence: CASRGLAGGLSETQYF.

The rearrangement joins TRBV20-1 to TRBJ2-1, with D uncertain. Germline loops: CDR1 DFQATT, CDR2 SNEGSKA (reference sequence). V was cut by 4 bases and J by 8 bases, with 9 bases left in between. The CDR3 sequence is 11 residues long. The CDR3: CSATIRHEQFF. The DNA of the CDR3 is TGCAGTGCTACGATTCGCCATGAGCAGTTCTTC.

The V gene is TRBV2, the J gene TRBJ2-7; D is ambiguous. V was pared by 1 base and J by 6 bases, with 7 bases between. This CDR3 region has 12 residues. Germline lookup yields CDR1 SNHLY and CDR2 FYNNEI. Written as DNA, the CDR3 is TGTGCCAGCAGTGAAGATTTGGGCGAGCAGTACTTC. This codes for CASSEDLGEQYF.

The chain employs TRBV10-1 and TRBJ2-3; D is uncertain. CDR1 is WNHNN, CDR2 SYGVQD, per germline (reference sequence). Trimming took 0 bases from V and 6 from J, leaving 7 bases between them. There are 13 residues in the CDR3. Here the CDR3 reads CASSESGLDTQYF. The CDR3 region has the DNA TGCGCCAGCAGTGAGTCGGGTTTGGATACGCAGTATTTT.

The chain carries TRBV13 and TRBJ1-2, with TRBD1 as a possible D gene (6 bases). The CDR3 sequence is 12 residues long. V was trimmed by 6 bases and J by 8 bases, leaving 13 bases between them. Germline CDR1 reads PRHDT; CDR2 reads FYEKMQ (reference sequence). The CDR3 spells CASRLNQGGYTF. CDR3 coding DNA: TGTGCCAGCAGACTTAACCAGGGGGGCTACACCTTC.

V and J are TRBV7-2 and TRBJ1-2; TRBD1 matches at 7 bases. This CDR3 has 17 residues. Unmatched junction bases numbered 9, after V lost 1 base and J lost 1 base. The germline V gene encodes CDR1 SGHTA and CDR2 FQGNSA. CDR3 coding DNA: TGTGCCAGCAGCTTAGTAGGTGGACAGGCTTTTAACTATGGCTACACCTTC. Its translation is CASSLVGGQAFNYGYTF.

The chain employs TRBV19 and TRBJ2-7; tentatively, D is TRBD1 (5 bases). In germline, CDR1 is LNHDA, CDR2 SQIVND (reference sequence). Trimming left V 2 bases short and J 6 bases short, with 17 bases between. The CDR3 length is 15 residues. In DNA form, the CDR3 reads TGTGCCAGTAGTATAAGGGGCAGTCAAGGATCCGAGCAGTACTTC. Amino acid sequence: CASSIRGSQGSEQYF.

The rearrangement uses TRBV18 and TRBJ2-2; D uncertain. Trimming stripped 1 base from V and 5 bases from J, with 5 bases between. Germline V gives CDR1 KGHSH, CDR2 LQKENI. The CDR3 contains 13 residues. The chain's CDR3 is CASSPHTTGELFF. CDR3 in DNA: TGTGCCAGCTCACCACATACTACCGGGGAGCTGTTTTTT.

The gene calls are TRBV15 and TRBJ1-5; possibly TRBD1 for D (5 bases). The CDR3 runs 14 residues. The V gene lost 5 bases and the J gene lost 2 bases, with 10 bases spanning the gap. CDR1 is LNHNV, CDR2 YYDKDF, per germline (reference sequence). CDR3: CATSEGGGNQPQHF. The CDR3 DNA is TGTGCCACCAGCGAGGGAGGGGGCAATCAGCCCCAGCATTTT.

The chain has TRBV4-2 and TRBJ2-3; no clear D. The germline V gene has CDR1 LGHNA and CDR2 YNFKEQ. V was cut by 2 bases and J by 0 bases, with 9 bases left in between. The CDR3 length is 15 residues. CDR3 sequence: CASSQMVMSTDTQYF. The CDR3 region has the DNA TGTGCCAGCAGCCAAATGGTGATGAGCACAGATACGCAGTATTTT.

This chain links TRBV11-2 with TRBJ2-1; the D is unclear. Trimming left V 1 base short and J 8 bases short, with 9 bases between. The CDR3 loop spans 13 amino acids. CDR1 and CDR2 from the germline V gene are SGHAT and FQNNGV. In DNA form, the CDR3 reads TGTGCCAGCAGCTTAGCGGAAAAGTATGAGCAGTTCTTC. This codes for CASSLAEKYEQFF.